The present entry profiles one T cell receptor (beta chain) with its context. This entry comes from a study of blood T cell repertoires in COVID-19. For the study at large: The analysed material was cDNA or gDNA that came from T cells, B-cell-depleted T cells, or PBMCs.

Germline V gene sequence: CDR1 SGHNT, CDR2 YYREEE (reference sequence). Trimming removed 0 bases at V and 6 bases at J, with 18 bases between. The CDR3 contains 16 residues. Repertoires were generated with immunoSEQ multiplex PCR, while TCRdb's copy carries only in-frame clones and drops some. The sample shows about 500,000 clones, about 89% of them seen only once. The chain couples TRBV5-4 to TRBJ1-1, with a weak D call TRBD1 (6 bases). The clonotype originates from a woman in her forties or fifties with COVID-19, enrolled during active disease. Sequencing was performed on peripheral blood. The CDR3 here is CASSLDGAGVGSEAFF. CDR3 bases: TGTGCCAGCAGCTTGGACGGGGCAGGGGTCGGGTCTGAAGCTTTCTTT.